This record looks at one TCR beta chain sequence and its context. Its antigen is not identified. Investigators extracted total RNA from whole blood and did not sort T cells. Reanalyzing the 5' RACE reads, TCRdb keeps one entry per CDR3 protein, without DNA. The sample data list 400,000 to 500,000 distinct CDR3 sequences. This record comes from a study of monozygotic twins with inflammatory bowel disease. Whole-study results and caveats: TCRbeta inverse Simpson diversity was decreased in IBD patients versus healthy co-twins. Especially where disease activity was present, IBD patients had fewer clonotypes in common with others than healthy twins did.

Germline-derived CDR1 and CDR2 are SGHDT and YYEEEE. This CDR3 is 13 amino acids long. The clonotype comes from a human donor with ulcerative colitis or Crohn's disease, or a healthy co-twin of an affected twin (not recorded which). Sequenced input: blood. The chain recombines TRBV5-6 with TRBJ1-4; TCRdb picks TRBD1, but there is no DNA to check that call. CDR3 protein: CASSLAGREKLFF.